Described below is a single T cell receptor beta chain sequence and its context. Exclusion applied to patients with autoimmune disease history or systemic immunosuppression. The data are from a study of OX40 agonist ivuxolimab in advanced cancers. Study at large: Ivuxolimab, which patients received intravenously every 2 weeks, was dosed at 0.01 to 10 mg/kg.

Data came from immunoSEQ multiplex PCR; TCRdb stores just in-frame clones and leaves some out. The sample shows 77,000 or so clones, around 85% of them seen only once. V was pared by 5 bases and J by 4 bases, with 15 bases between. Germline V gene data show CDR1 as SEHNR and CDR2 as FQNEAQ (reference sequence). The CDR3 has 16 amino acids. Sequencing used CD4+ or CD8+ T cells sorted from blood, obtained in a trial of the OX40 agonist ivuxolimab. This clonotype originated in an adult with an advanced solid tumor such as melanoma, head and neck, liver or kidney cancer. This chain links TRBV7-9 with TRBJ2-6, with D maybe TRBD1 (6 bases). The CDR3: CASSDQGKSGANVLTF. The CDR3, as DNA: TGTGCCAGCAGCGATCAGGGGAAATCAGGGGCCAACGTCCTGACTTTC. The complete variable domain, with remaining parts taken from reference TRBV7-9 and TRBJ2-6, reads DTGVSQNPRHKITKRGQNVTFRCDPISEHNRLYWYRQTLGQGPEFLTYFQNEAQLEKSRLLSDRFSAERPKGSFSTLEIQRTEQGDSAMYLCASSDQGKSGANVLTFGAGSRLTVL.